This T cell receptor beta chain was captured in a study of blood T cell repertoires in COVID-19. Study overall: From the United States, Italy and Spain came samples of acute and convalescent COVID-19. T cells, B-cell-depleted T cells, or PBMCs provided the cDNA or gDNA that served as material.

The sample holds one count of this clone. V lost 4 bases and J 1 base, leaving 10 bases between the germline ends. CDR1 and CDR2 (germline): GTSNPN, SVGIG (reference sequence). This CDR3 spans 13 amino acids. Methods used by the authors: Cell counts per sample came from amplifying reference gene primers. TCRdb's table, derived via immunoSEQ multiplex PCR, lists solely in-frame clones and lacks some. V and J calls and clone size are given by that table; D and trimming were obtained from the DNA. The sample gives more than 85,000 clones, around 74% of which show up once; 19% is in the top ten. Material: peripheral blood. The origin of this receptor is a woman aged 70-85 years with acute or convalescent COVID-19. The chain combines TRBV30 with TRBJ1-2, with D hard to call. The DNA for the CDR3 is TGTGCCTGGAACGGTTTCGGTAACTATGGCTACACCTTC. It translates to CAWNGFGNYGYTF.